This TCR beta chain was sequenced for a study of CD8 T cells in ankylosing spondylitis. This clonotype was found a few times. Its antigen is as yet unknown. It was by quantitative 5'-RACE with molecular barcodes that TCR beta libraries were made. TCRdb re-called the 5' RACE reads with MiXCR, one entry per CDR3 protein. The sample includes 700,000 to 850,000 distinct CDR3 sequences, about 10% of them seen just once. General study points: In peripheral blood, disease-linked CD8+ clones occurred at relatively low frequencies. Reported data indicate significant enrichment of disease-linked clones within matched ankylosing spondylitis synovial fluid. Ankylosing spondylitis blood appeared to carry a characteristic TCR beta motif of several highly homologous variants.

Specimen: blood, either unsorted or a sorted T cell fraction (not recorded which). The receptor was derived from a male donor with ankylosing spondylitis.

In DNA form, the CDR3 reads TGTGCCAGCAGCTCCTCCTCGCAGTATTTT. It specifies CASSSSSQYF. The V and J genes are TRBV25-1 and TRBJ2-3; no clear D gene. This CDR3 region has 10 residues. Between the trimmed V and J ends, which lost 6 bases and 10 bases, there was a span of 8 bases. CDR1 MGHDK and CDR2 SYGVNS come from the germline V gene. The variable domain in full, completed from reference TRBV25-1 and TRBJ2-3, reads EADIYQTPRYLVIGTGKKITLECSQTMGHDKMYWYQQDPGMELHLIHYSYGVNSTEKGDLSSESTVSRIRTEHFPLTLESARPSHTSQYLCASSSSSQYFGPGTRLTVL.